This T cell receptor (beta chain) was observed in a study of blood T cell repertoires in COVID-19. Some clones are missing from TCRdb's copy, which holds only in-frame ones; the method was immunoSEQ multiplex PCR. The data contain approximately 240,000 clones, roughly 80% of them singletons. CDR1 is LNHNV, CDR2 YYDKDF, per germline (reference sequence). The V end was cut by 1 base, the J end by 3 bases, with 10 bases between. The CDR3 has 14 amino acids. This clonotype originated in an elderly woman with active or convalescent COVID-19. The chain joins TRBV15 to TRBJ2-7, with D unclear. The sequencing sample was made of peripheral blood. CDR3 amino acids: CATSRAVTNYEQYF. Here the CDR3 DNA reads TGTGCCACCAGCAGAGCGGTCACGAACTACGAGCAGTACTTC.